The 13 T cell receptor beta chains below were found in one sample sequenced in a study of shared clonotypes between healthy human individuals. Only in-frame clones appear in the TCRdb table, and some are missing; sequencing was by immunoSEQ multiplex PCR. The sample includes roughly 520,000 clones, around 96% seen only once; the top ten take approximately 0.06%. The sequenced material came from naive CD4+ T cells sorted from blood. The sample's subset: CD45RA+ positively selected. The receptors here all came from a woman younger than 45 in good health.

CDR3 nucleotide sequence: TGTGCCAGCAGTTTTGGAGTAGCGGGAACGTGGGAGCAGTACTTC. The encoded protein is CASSFGVAGTWEQYF. V and J are TRBV28 and TRBJ2-7, with 8 bases that match TRBD2. The CDR3 totals 15 residues. The junction had 11 bases not matched to a gene; V was cut back by 3 bases and J by 7 bases. The germline V gene encodes CDR1 MDHEN and CDR2 SYDVKM.

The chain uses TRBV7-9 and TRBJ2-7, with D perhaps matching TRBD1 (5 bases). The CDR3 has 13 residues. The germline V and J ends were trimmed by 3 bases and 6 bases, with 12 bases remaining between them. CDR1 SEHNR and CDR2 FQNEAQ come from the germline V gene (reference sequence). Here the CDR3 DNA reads TGTGCCAGCAGCTTGCAGGGCACGAGCGAGCAGTACTTC. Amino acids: CASSLQGTSEQYF.

This CDR3 is CASSLNREAYEQYF. For the CDR3, the DNA is TGCGCCAGCAGCTTGAACAGGGAAGCCTACGAGCAGTACTTC. The chain links TRBV5-1 to TRBJ2-7; perhaps TRBD1 as D (6 bases). Germline CDR1 is SGHRS and CDR2 is YFSETQ. V was cut by 1 base and J by 2 bases, with 10 bases left in between. The CDR3 is 14 amino acids.

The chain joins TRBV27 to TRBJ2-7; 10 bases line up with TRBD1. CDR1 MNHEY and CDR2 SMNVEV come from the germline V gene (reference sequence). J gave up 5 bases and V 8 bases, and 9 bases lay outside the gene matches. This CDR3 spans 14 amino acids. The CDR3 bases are TGTGCCAGCTTCCTCTGGGGACAGGGGAACGAGCAGTACTTC. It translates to CASFLWGQGNEQYF.

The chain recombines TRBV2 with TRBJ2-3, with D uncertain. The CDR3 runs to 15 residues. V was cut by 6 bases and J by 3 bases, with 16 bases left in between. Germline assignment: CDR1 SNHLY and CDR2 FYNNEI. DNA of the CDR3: TGTGCCAGCAGCCCGTCGGATCCTCCGACAGATACGCAGTATTTT. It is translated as CASSPSDPPTDTQYF.

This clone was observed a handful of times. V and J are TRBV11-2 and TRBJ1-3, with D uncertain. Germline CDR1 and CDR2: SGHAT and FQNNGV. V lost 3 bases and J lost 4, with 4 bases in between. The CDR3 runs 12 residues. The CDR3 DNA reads TGTGCCAGCAGCTTGCACGGAAACACCATATATTTT. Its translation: CASSLHGNTIYF.

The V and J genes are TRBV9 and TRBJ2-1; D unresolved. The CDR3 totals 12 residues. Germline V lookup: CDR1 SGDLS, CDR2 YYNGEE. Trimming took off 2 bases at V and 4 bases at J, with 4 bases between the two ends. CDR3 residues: CASSVSYNEQFF. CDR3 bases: TGTGCCAGCAGCGTCTCTTACAATGAGCAGTTCTTC.

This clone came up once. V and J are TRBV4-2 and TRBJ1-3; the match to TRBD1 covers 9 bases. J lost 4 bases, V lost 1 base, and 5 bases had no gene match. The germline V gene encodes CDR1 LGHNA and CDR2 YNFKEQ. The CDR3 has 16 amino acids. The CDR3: CASSQVGQGSGNTIYF. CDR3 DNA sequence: TGTGCCAGCAGCCAAGTAGGACAGGGGTCGGGAAACACCATATATTTT.

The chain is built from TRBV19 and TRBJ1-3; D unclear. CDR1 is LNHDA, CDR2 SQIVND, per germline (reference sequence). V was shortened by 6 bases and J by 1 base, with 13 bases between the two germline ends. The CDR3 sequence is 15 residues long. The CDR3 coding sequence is TGTGCCAGTAGCCTAGCTCAGAGGTCTGGAAACACCATATATTTT. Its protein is CASSLAQRSGNTIYF.

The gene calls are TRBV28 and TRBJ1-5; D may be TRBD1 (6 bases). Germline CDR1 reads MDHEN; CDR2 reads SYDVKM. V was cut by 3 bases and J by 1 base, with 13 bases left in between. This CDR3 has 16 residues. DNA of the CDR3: TGTGCCAGCAGTTTTAAGGGGGTTTACAGCAATCAGCCCCAGCATTTT. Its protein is CASSFKGVYSNQPQHF.

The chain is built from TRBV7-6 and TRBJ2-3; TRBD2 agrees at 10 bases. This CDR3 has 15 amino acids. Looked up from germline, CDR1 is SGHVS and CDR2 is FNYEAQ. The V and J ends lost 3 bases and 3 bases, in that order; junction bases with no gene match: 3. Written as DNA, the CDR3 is TGTGCCAGCAGCTTTTTTAGCGGGAGGACAGATACGCAGTATTTT. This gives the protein CASSFFSGRTDTQYF.

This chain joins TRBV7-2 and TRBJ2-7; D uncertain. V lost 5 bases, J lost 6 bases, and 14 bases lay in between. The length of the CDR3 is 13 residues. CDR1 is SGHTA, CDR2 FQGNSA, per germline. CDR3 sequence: CASSPGLGREQYF. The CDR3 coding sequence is TGTGCCAGCAGCCCGGGTCTCGGTCGCGAGCAGTACTTC.

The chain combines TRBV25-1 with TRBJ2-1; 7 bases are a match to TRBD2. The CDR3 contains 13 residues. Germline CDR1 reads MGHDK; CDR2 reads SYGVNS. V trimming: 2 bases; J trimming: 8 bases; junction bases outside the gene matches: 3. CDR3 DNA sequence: TGTGCCAGCAGTGAAGCTAGCGGCGATGAGCAGTTCTTC. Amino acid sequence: CASSEASGDEQFF.